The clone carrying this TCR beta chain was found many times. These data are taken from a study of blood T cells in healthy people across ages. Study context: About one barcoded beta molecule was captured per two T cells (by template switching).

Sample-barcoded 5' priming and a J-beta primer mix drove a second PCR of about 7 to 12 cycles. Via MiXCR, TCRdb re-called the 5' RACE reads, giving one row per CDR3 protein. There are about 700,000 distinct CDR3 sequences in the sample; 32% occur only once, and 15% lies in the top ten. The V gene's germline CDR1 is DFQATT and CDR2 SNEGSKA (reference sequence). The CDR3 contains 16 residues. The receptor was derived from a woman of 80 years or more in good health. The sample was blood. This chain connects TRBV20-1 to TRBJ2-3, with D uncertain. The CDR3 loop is CRARPLTHRTTDTQYF. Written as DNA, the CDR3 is TGCAGGGCACGACCCCTGACCCACCGGACCACAGATACGCAGTATTTT.